The clone carrying this T cell receptor beta chain has just one count. This entry is derived from a study of blood T cell repertoires in COVID-19. Study overall: Sample material is recorded as cDNA or gDNA derived from T cells, B-cell-depleted T cells, or PBMCs.

Germline V gene sequence: CDR1 MNHEY, CDR2 SMNVEV (reference sequence). The CDR3 contains 15 residues. V was pared by 6 bases and J by 3 bases, with 6 bases of the junction left unmatched. The repertoire was sequenced with immunoSEQ multiplex PCR; TCRdb's copy has only in-frame clones and lacks some. The profile shows 100,000 to 120,000 clones, 70% to 90% of them singletons. The material sequenced was peripheral blood. The sequence derives from a human donor in a cohort sampled during active COVID-19. This chain connects TRBV27 to TRBJ1-5; 9 bases are shared with TRBD1. As DNA, the CDR3 is TGTGCCAGCAGCAGGACAGGGGACCCCAATCAGCCCCAGCATTTT. Encoded protein: CASSRTGDPNQPQHF.